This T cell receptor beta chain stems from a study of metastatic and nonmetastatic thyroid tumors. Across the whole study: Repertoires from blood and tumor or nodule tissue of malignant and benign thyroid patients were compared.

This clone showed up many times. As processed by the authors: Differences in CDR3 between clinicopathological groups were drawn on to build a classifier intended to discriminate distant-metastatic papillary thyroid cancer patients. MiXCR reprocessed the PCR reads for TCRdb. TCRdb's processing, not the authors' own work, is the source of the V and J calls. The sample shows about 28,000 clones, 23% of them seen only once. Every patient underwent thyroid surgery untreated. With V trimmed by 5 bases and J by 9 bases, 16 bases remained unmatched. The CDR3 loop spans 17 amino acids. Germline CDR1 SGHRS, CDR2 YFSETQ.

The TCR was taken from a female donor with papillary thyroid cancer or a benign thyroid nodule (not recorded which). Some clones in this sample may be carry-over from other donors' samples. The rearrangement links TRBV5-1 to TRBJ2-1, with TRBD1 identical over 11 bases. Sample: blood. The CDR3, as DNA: TGCGCCAGCAGTACTAGGACAGGGGGCTTTAAGATTGGTGAGCAGTTCTTC. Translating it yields CASSTRTGGFKIGEQFF.